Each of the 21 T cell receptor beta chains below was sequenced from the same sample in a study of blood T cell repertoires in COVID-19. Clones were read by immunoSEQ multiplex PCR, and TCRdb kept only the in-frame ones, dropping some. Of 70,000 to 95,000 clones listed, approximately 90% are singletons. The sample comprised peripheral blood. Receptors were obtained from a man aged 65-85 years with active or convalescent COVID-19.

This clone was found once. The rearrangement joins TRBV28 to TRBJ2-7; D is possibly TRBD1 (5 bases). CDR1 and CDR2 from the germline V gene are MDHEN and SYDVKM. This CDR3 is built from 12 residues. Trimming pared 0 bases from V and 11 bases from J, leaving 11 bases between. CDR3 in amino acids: CASSLWGPPKYF. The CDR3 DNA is TGTGCCAGCAGTTTATGGGGGCCACCAAAGTACTTC.

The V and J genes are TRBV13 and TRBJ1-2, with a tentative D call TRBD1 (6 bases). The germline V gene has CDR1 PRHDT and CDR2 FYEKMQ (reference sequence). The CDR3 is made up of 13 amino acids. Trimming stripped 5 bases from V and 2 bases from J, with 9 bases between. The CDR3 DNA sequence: TGTGCCAGCAGCCCCGGACAGAACTATGGCTACACCTTC. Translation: CASSPGQNYGYTF.

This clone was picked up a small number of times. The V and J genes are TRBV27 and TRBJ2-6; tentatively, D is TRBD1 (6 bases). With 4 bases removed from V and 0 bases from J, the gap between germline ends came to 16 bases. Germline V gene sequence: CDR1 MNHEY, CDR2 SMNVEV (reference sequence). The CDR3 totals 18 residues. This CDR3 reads CASSSPRQVTSGANVLTF. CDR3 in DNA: TGTGCCAGCAGTTCCCCCCGACAGGTTACCTCTGGGGCCAACGTCCTGACTTTC.

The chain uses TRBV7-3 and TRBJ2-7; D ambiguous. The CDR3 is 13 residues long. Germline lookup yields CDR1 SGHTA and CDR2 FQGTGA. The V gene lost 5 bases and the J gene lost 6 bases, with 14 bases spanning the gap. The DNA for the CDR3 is TGTGCCAGCAGCCGACTTAGTTGGAGCGAGCAGTACTTC. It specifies CASSRLSWSEQYF.

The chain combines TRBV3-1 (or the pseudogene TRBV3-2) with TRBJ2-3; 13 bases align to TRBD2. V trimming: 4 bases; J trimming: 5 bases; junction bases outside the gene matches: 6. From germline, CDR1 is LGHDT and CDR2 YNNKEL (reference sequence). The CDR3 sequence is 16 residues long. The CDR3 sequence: CASSPTGLAGRDTQYF. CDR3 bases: TGTGCCAGCAGCCCAACGGGACTAGCGGGAAGAGATACGCAGTATTTT.

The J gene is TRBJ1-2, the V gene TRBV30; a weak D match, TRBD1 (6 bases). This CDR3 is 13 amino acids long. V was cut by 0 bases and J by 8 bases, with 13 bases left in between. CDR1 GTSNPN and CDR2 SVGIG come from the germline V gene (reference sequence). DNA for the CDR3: TGTGCCTGGAGTGTAGGGGGTCTCGGGGGCTACACCTTC. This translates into CAWSVGGLGGYTF.

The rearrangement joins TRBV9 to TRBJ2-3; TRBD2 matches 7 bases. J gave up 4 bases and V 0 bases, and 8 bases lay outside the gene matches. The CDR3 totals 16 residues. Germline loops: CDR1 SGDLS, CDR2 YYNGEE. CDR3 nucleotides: TGTGCCAGCAGCGTAGCCGCGGGAGCGAGCCCAGATACGCAGTATTTT. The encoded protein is CASSVAAGASPDTQYF.

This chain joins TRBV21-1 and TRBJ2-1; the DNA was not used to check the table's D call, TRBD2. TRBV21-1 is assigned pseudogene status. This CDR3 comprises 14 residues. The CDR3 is CASSSPGLVNEQFF. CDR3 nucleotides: TGTGCCAGCAGCTCACCGGGACTAGTAAATGAGCAGTTCTTC.

CDR3 DNA: TGTGCCATCAGTGACCGCGGGACAGGGCGAACCTACGAGCAGTACTTC. Protein sequence: CAISDRGTGRTYEQYF. The chain carries TRBV10-3 and TRBJ2-7; 9 nucleotides match TRBD1. V dropped 3 bases and J dropped 2; count of bases not matched to a gene: 8. The CDR3 length is 16 residues. The germline V gene has CDR1 ENHRY and CDR2 SYGVKD.

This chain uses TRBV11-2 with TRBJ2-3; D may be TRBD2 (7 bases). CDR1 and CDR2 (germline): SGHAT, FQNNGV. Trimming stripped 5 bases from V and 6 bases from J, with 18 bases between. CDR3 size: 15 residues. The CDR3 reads CASSPGGGGFDTQYF. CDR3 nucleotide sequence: TGTGCCAGCAGCCCCGGGGGCGGGGGATTCGATACGCAGTATTTT.

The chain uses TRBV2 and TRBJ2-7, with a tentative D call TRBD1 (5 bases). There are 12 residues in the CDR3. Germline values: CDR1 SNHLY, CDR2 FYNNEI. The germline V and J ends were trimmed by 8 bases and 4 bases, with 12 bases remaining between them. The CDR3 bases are TGTGCCAGCTCGACAGACGGATACGAGCAGTACTTC. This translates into CASSTDGYEQYF.

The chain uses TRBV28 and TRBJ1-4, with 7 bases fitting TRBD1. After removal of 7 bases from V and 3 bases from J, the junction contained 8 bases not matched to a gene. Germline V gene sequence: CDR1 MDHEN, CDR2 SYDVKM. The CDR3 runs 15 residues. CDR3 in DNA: TGTGCCAGCAATACAGGGGCCGCGGCTAATGAAAAACTGTTTTTT. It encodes CASNTGAAANEKLFF. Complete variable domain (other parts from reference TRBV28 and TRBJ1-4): DVKVTQSSRYLVKRTGEKVFLECVQDMDHENMFWYRQDPGLGLRLIYFSYDVKMKEKGDIPEGYSVSREKKERFSLILESASTNQTSMYLCASNTGAAANEKLFFGSGTQLSVL.

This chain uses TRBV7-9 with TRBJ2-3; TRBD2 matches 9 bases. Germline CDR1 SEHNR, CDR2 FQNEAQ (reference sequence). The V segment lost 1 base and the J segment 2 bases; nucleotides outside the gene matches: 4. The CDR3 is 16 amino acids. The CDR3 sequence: CASSLGTSAYTDTQYF. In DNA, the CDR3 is TGTGCCAGCAGCTTAGGGACTAGCGCTTACACAGATACGCAGTATTTT.

CDR3 sequence reads: CASSNDRARIGGNQPQHF. DNA of the CDR3: TGTGCCAGTAGCAACGACAGGGCGCGAATCGGCGGCAATCAGCCCCAGCATTTT. V gene TRBV19 combines with J gene TRBJ1-5, with 7 bases identical to TRBD1. J lost 2 bases, V lost 6 bases, and 16 bases had no gene match. CDR3 size: 18 residues. From germline, CDR1 is LNHDA and CDR2 SQIVND (reference sequence). The whole variable domain, remainder taken from reference TRBV19 and TRBJ1-5, is DGGITQSPKYLFRKEGQNVTLSCEQNLNHDAMYWYRQDPGQGLRLIYYSQIVNDFQKGDIAEGYSVSREKKESFPLTVTSAQKNPTAFYLCASSNDRARIGGNQPQHFGDGTRLSIL.

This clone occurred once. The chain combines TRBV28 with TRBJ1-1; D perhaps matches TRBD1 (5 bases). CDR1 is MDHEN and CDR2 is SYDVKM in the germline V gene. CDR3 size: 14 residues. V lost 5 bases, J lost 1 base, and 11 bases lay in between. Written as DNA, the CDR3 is TGTGCCAGCAGTCGAACAGGCGGGAACACTGAAGCTTTCTTT. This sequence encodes CASSRTGGNTEAFF.

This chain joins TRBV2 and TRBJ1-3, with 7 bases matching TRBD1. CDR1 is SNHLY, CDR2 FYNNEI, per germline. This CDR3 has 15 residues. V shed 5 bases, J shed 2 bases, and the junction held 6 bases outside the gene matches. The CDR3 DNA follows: TGTGCCAGCAGTCAACAGGGGATGGCTGGAAACACCATATATTTT. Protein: CASSQQGMAGNTIYF.

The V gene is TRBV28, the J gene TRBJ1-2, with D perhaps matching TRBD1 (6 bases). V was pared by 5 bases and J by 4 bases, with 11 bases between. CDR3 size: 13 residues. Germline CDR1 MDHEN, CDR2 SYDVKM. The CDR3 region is CASSMGAGYGYTF. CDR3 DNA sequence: TGTGCCAGCAGTATGGGGGCGGGCTATGGCTACACCTTC.

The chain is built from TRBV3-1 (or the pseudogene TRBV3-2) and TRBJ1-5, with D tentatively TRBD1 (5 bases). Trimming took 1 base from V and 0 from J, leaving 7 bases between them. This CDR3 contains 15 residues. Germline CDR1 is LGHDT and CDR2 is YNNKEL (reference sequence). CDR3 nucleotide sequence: TGTGCCAGCAGCCAAGGGGGACTTAGCAATCAGCCCCAGCATTTT. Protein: CASSQGGLSNQPQHF.

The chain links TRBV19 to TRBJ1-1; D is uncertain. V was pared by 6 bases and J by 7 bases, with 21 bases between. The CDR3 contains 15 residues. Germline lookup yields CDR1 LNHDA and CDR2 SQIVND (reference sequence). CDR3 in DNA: TGTGCCAGTAGCGGGATGACAAGCGGTGCAATTGAAGCTTTCTTT. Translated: CASSGMTSGAIEAFF.

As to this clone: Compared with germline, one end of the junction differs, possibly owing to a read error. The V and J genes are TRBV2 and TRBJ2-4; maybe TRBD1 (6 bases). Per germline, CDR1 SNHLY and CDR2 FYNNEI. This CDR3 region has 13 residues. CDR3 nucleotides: TGTGCCAGCAGTGAGACGCCGACAGGCACGCTCTCCTTC. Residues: CASSETPTGTLSF.

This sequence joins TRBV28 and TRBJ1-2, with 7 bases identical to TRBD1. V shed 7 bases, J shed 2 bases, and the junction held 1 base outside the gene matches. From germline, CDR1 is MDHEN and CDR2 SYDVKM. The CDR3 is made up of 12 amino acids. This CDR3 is CASTGGNYGYTF. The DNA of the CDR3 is TGTGCCAGCACAGGGGGAAACTATGGCTACACCTTC.